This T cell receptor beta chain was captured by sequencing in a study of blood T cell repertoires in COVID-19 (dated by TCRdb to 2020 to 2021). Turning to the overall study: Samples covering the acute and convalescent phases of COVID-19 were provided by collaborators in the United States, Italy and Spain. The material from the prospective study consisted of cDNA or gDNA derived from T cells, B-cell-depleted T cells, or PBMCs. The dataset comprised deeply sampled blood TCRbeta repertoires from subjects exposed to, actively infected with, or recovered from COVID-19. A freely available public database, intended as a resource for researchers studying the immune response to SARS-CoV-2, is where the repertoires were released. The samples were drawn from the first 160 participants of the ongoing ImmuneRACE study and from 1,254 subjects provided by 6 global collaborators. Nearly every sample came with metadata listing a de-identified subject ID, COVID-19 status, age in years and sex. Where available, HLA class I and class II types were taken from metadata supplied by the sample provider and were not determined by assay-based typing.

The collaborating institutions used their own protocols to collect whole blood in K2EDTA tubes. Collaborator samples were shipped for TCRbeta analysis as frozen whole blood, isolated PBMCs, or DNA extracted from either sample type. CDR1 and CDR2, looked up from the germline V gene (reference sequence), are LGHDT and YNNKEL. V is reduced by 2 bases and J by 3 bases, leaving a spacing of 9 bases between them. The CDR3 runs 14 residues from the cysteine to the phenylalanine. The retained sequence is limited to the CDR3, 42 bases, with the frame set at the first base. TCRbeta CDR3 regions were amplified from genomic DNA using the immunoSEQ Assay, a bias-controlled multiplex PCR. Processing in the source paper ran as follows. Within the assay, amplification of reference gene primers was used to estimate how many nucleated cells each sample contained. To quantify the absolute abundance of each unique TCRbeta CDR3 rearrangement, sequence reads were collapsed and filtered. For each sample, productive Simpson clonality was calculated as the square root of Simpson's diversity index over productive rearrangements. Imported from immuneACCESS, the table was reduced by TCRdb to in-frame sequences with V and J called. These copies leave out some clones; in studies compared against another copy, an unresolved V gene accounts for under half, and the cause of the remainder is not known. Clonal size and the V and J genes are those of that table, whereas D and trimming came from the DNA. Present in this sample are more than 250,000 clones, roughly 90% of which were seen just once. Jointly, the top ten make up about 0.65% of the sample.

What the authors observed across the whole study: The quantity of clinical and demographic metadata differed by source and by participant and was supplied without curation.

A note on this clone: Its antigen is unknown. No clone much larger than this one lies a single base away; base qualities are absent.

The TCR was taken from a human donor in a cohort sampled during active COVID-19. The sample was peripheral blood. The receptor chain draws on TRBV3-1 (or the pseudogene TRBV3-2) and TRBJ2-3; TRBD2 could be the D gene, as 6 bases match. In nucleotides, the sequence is TGTGCCAGCAGCCAACGGAGCGGGACAGATACGCAGTATTTT. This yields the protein CASSQRSGTDTQYF.